The clone carrying this TCR beta chain has only one observation. This sample is part of a study of cytomegalovirus exposure and HLA in healthy donors. Amplification used 60 Vbeta primers and 13 Jbeta primers. The method was immunoSEQ multiplex PCR; TCRdb's version includes in-frame clones alone and lacks a portion of them. Among roughly 110,000 clones, roughly 80% were seen once, and the ten largest hold roughly 3.4%. This CDR3 is built from 16 residues. The V segment lost 4 bases and the J segment 4 bases; nucleotides outside the gene matches: 11. Germline loops: CDR1 SGHRS, CDR2 YFSETQ. This TCR came from a man in his 60s in good health and CMV-seronegative. The chain combines TRBV5-1 with TRBJ2-5; 9 positions agree with TRBD1. Sequenced material: PBMCs. The CDR3 DNA is TGCGCCAGCAGCACCGGACAGGGGATTGCCCGAGAGACCCAGTACTTC. It translates to CASSTGQGIARETQYF.